One T cell receptor beta chain is described in this entry. Its specificity is not known. The sample is drawn from a study of beta chain features in type 1 diabetes. Study background: Researchers looked at 95 million to 140 million sorted cells across all samples.

The authors reverse transcribed all of the isolated RNA, so sequencing captured expressed TCRB transcripts. The protocol was immunoSEQ multiplex PCR, while the TCRdb copy is restricted to in-frame clones and leaves out a portion. The sample includes fewer than 400,000 clones, around 8.5% of them seen just once. Notes on the study in general: Patients with type 1 diabetes carried fewer insertions and had more deletions at their VDJ junctions. Cells with high TCR expression could be over-represented when cDNA is sequenced. Among patients with Type 1 diabetes, TCRB CDR3s were moderately but significantly shorter in every one of the four CD4+ subsets.

The sample taken for sequencing was central memory CD4+ T cells from blood. This sequence originates from a man aged 25-40 years with type 1 diabetes.

CDR3 bases: TGTGCCAGCAGTTACTCGACAAACCCAGACTACGAGCAGTACTTC. This translates into CASSYSTNPDYEQYF. V is TRBV6-5 and J is TRBJ2-7; no clear D. The CDR3 has 15 residues. V was clipped by 0 bases and J by 3 bases, with 12 bases between them. Germline CDR1 and CDR2: MNHEY and SVGAGI.